The rows below give T cell receptor beta chains drawn from one sample of a study of T cell changes during pregnancy in multiple sclerosis. Assay: immunoSEQ multiplex PCR; the TCRdb copy retains only in-frame clones and omits some. The data show about 40,000 clones, with approximately 90% seen just once and 0.5% to 0.65% held by the top ten. Sequences were derived from CD4+ T cells from peripheral blood mononuclear cells, sampled in the first trimester of pregnancy. Receptor source: a female donor with multiple sclerosis, enrolled in a pregnancy study. The CDR3 runs from the conserved cysteine through the conserved F or W. A D gene is named only where the DNA matches it firmly. Not every row has a clone size; where given, it reads once, few, many or a size class.

j_call,clone_size,v_call,d_call,cdr3_aa,cdr3_nt
TRBJ1-5,-,TRBV7-9,TRBD1,CASSAAGQGARQPQHF,TGTGCCAGCAGTGCTGCGGGACAGGGGGCGAGGCAGCCCCAGCATTTT
TRBJ2-7,-,TRBV18,TRBD2,CASSPLTFSGTSPIFEQYF,TGTGCCAGCTCACCATTGACGTTCTCCGGGACTAGCCCAATTTTCGAGCAGTACTTC
TRBJ2-3,-,TRBV7-9,-,CASSPGTDTQYF,TGTGCCAGCAGCCCCGGCACAGATACGCAGTATTTT
TRBJ2-1,-,TRBV10-3,TRBD2,CATQGTTFYNEQFF,TGTGCCACTCAAGGGACTACCTTCTACAATGAGCAGTTCTTC
TRBJ1-2,-,TRBV6-5,-,CASRYDSDYGYTF,TGTGCCAGCAGGTACGACAGCGACTATGGCTACACCTTC
TRBJ1-1,-,TRBV5-1,-,CASSGRPRGSEAFF,TGCGCCAGCAGCGGAAGACCCAGGGGTTCCGAAGCTTTCTTT
TRBJ2-7,once,TRBV2,TRBD1,CASSGDSAHEQYF,TGTGCCAGCAGTGGGGACAGCGCCCACGAGCAGTACTTC
TRBJ2-1,-,TRBV9,TRBD2,CASSVGLAGREQFF,TGTGCCAGCAGCGTAGGACTAGCGGGCCGTGAGCAGTTCTTC
TRBJ2-3,-,TRBV5-1,-,CASSLEQGGTDTQYF,TGCGCCAGCAGCTTGGAACAGGGTGGCACAGATACGCAGTATTTT
TRBJ2-5,-,TRBV7-2,TRBD1,CASSRGQAGETQYF,TGTGCCAGCAGCAGGGGACAGGCGGGCGAGACCCAGTACTTC
TRBJ1-2,-,TRBV7-9,TRBD1,CASSLGQGKVYGYTF,TGTGCCAGCAGCTTAGGACAGGGAAAGGTCTATGGCTACACCTTC